The text below deals with one T cell receptor beta chain. This sample is part of a study of blood T cell repertoires in COVID-19. Study as a whole: PBMCs, B-cell-depleted T cells, or T cells were the source of the cDNA or gDNA that made up the material.

Only in-frame clones appear in the TCRdb table, and some are missing; sequencing was by immunoSEQ multiplex PCR. This table has roughly 250,000 clones, around nine tenths appearing once. V lost 6 bases, J lost 0 bases, and 7 bases stayed unmatched. CDR1 is SEHNR and CDR2 is FQNEAQ in the germline V gene (reference sequence). There are 16 residues in the CDR3. The receptor's source is a woman aged 50 to 60 who had recovered from COVID-19. The rearrangement uses TRBV7-9 and TRBJ2-2, with 7 bases aligning to TRBD1. Source material: PBMCs or T cells enriched from blood (not recorded which). Here the CDR3 reads CASRPVTGANTGELFF. The CDR3 region has the DNA TGTGCCAGCAGACCCGTAACAGGGGCGAACACCGGGGAGCTGTTTTTT.